These 10 T cell receptor beta chains originate from one sample sequenced in a study of T-cell memory formation after mild COVID-19. TCRdb recomputed calls from the 5' RACE reads with MiXCR, one row per CDR3 protein. The data show around 100,000 distinct CDR3 sequences, 11% seen once. The material sequenced was PBMCs or a T cell subset sorted from them (not recorded which). These receptors all stem from a man younger than 35 who had mild COVID-19 (a few samples of this study predate the infection). Cell type and time point are not known.

Ten or more counts support this clonotype. V gene TRBV4-1 combines with J gene TRBJ2-7; 8 bases align to TRBD1. There are 13 residues in the CDR3. CDR1 is MGHRA, CDR2 YSYEKL, per germline. The J segment lost 3 bases and the V segment lost 4 bases, leaving 2 bases of the junction unmatched. In DNA, the CDR3 is TGCGCCAGCAGCCGGGACAGGTACTACGAGCAGTACTTC. The encoded protein is CASSRDRYYEQYF.

This clonotype was counted a few times. The rearrangement joins TRBV12-3 or TRBV12-4 to TRBJ2-3, with D perhaps assigned TRBD1 or TRBD2 (5 bases each). Trimming shortened V by 0 bases and J by 2 bases, and 9 bases separated the two germline ends. CDR3 length: 15 residues. Here the CDR3 reads CASSLAGVLTDTQYF. DNA for the CDR3: TGTGCCAGCAGTTTAGCGGGGGTCCTCACAGATACGCAGTATTTT.

This clonotype appeared a few times. V is TRBV12-3 or TRBV12-4 and J is TRBJ1-2; 9 bases agree with TRBD1. The CDR3 is made up of 12 amino acids. V dropped 8 bases and J dropped 4; count of bases not matched to a gene: 2. The DNA of the CDR3 is TGTGCCAGCGGGACAGGGTTCTATGGCTACACCTTC. Its translation: CASGTGFYGYTF.

This clonotype was recorded many times. The CDR3, as DNA: TGTGCCAGCACCCAAGAGGACAGGGTCATAGGGGGCACCGGGGAGCTGTTTTTT. It encodes CASTQEDRVIGGTGELFF. The genes are TRBV7-2 and TRBJ2-2, with TRBD1 matching 8 bases. J lost 4 bases, V lost 7 bases, and 17 bases had no gene match. Per germline, CDR1 SGHTA and CDR2 FQGNSA. The CDR3 runs 18 residues. Filled out from reference TRBV7-2 and TRBJ2-2, the complete variable domain reads GAGVSQSPSNKVTEKGKDVELRCDPISGHTALYWYRQSLGQGLEFLIYFQGNSAPDKSGLPSDRFSAERTGGSVSTLTIQRTQQEDSAVYLCASTQEDRVIGGTGELFFGEGSRLTVL.

This clonotype was recorded a few times. The chain has TRBV7-9 and TRBJ1-6; D is uncertain. V was clipped by 1 base and J by 6 bases, with 10 bases between them. The CDR3 totals 15 residues. The germline V gene has CDR1 SEHNR and CDR2 FQNEAQ (reference sequence). The CDR3 region is CASSLVNGPNSPLHF. In DNA, the CDR3 is TGTGCCAGCAGCTTAGTTAACGGCCCTAATTCACCCCTCCACTTT. Full variable domain (rest looked up from reference TRBV7-9 and TRBJ1-6): DTGVSQNPRHKITKRGQNVTFRCDPISEHNRLYWYRQTLGQGPEFLTYFQNEAQLEKSRLLSDRFSAERPKGSFSTLEIQRTEQGDSAMYLCASSLVNGPNSPLHFGNGTRLTVT.

This clonotype was seen more than once but under ten times. The gene calls are TRBV15 and TRBJ1-1, with 7 nucleotides matching TRBD1. This CDR3 is 14 amino acids long. V dropped 6 bases and J dropped 10; count of bases not matched to a gene: 14. Germline V gene data show CDR1 as LNHNV and CDR2 as YYDKDF (reference sequence). CDR3 coding DNA: TGTGCCACCAGAATTGGACAGGTCACTAGGGGAGCTTTCTTT. Protein: CATRIGQVTRGAFF.

This clonotype was found a few times. This chain joins TRBV9 and TRBJ2-5; the D gene is possibly TRBD1 (5 bases). Trimming left V 0 bases short and J 2 bases short, with 11 bases between. Germline V gene sequence: CDR1 SGDLS, CDR2 YYNGEE. The CDR3 contains 15 residues. The CDR3 DNA follows: TGTGCCAGCAGCGTAGGGCCCAGGGAACAAGAGACCCAGTACTTC. Residues: CASSVGPREQETQYF.

This clonotype was recorded many times. This chain connects TRBV5-1 to TRBJ2-2; D gene ambiguous. The CDR3 covers 16 residues. Between the trimmed V and J ends, which lost 0 bases and 3 bases, there was a span of 12 bases. CDR1 is SGHRS and CDR2 is YFSETQ in the germline V gene. The CDR3 protein is CASSLAVGAYTGELFF. As DNA, the CDR3 is TGCGCCAGCAGCTTGGCGGTTGGAGCCTACACCGGGGAGCTGTTTTTT.

This clonotype was detected a few times. The chain joins TRBV7-9 to TRBJ1-5; the D is unclear. Germline CDR1 is SEHNR and CDR2 is FQNEAQ (reference sequence). Trimming removed 4 bases from V and 2 bases from J, with 15 bases in between. The CDR3 is 16 amino acids. The CDR3 here is CASSSSGEGGNQPQHF. The CDR3 DNA reads as TGTGCCAGCAGCTCCTCTGGGGAGGGTGGCAATCAGCCCCAGCATTTT.

V is TRBV11-2 and J is TRBJ2-2, with 7 bases identical to TRBD1. The trim removed 5 bases at V and 7 bases at J, leaving 10 bases unmatched. The CDR3 totals 15 residues. Germline CDR1 SGHAT, CDR2 FQNNGV. CDR3 region: CASSPRQGIGGELFF. CDR3 nucleotide sequence: TGTGCCAGCAGCCCCAGACAGGGTATCGGCGGGGAGCTGTTTTTT.